The next 15 T cell receptor beta chains were all read from a single sample in a study of STAT5B mutations in CD4+ large granular lymphocyte leukemia. The method was immunoSEQ multiplex PCR; TCRdb's version includes in-frame clones alone and lacks a portion of them. Of about 24,000 clones listed, 60% to 80% are singletons. Sequencing was done on a sample of CD4+ T cells from blood buffy coats. Source of these receptors: a human donor in good health.

The rearrangement uses TRBV28 and TRBJ1-5; no reliable D call. Looked up from germline, CDR1 is MDHEN and CDR2 is SYDVKM. Deletions cut 5 bases from V and 1 base from J, with 6 bases between. The CDR3 sequence is 13 residues long. In nucleotides, the CDR3 is TGTGCCAGCAGTACGGACAGCAATCAGCCCCAGCATTTT. It specifies CASSTDSNQPQHF.

The genes are TRBV6-1 and TRBJ2-3; 8 bases map to TRBD2. Germline CDR1 MNHNS, CDR2 SASEGT. The CDR3 spans 15 residues. J gave up 2 bases and V 2 bases, and 3 bases lay outside the gene matches. The CDR3, as DNA: TGTGCCAGCAGTGAACCCGGACTAGCCACAGATACGCAGTATTTT. Translation: CASSEPGLATDTQYF.

The CDR3 region is CASSSPLLSGTKLWANVLTF. CDR3 sequence (DNA): TGTGCCAGCAGTTCCCCACTCCTCTCCGGGACCAAGCTCTGGGCCAACGTCCTGACTTTC. This chain connects TRBV28 to TRBJ2-6; D assignment may be TRBD1 or TRBD2 (5 bases each). The length of the CDR3 is 20 residues. In germline, CDR1 is MDHEN, CDR2 SYDVKM. V was shortened by 4 bases and J by 5 bases, with 27 bases between the two germline ends.

The chain combines TRBV28 with TRBJ1-2, with D possibly matching TRBD1 (6 bases). The length of the CDR3 is 16 residues. Trimming removed 3 bases at V and 3 bases at J, with 17 bases between. Germline CDR1 reads MDHEN; CDR2 reads SYDVKM. The CDR3 coding sequence is TGTGCCAGCAGTTTCCCTGAGGGACAAAAACACTATGGCTACACCTTC. Translating gives CASSFPEGQKHYGYTF.

This rearrangement joins TRBV6-5 to TRBJ1-1, with D possibly TRBD1 on 6 matching bases. The CDR3 totals 14 residues. V lost 2 bases and J lost 3, with 10 bases in between. The germline CDR1 and CDR2 sequences are MNHEY and SVGAGI. The CDR3 is CASSYHRTDTEAFF. The CDR3, as DNA: TGTGCCAGCAGTTACCACAGGACAGACACTGAAGCTTTCTTT.

V and J are TRBV6-6 and TRBJ2-7; tentative D call: TRBD2 (6 bases). CDR3 length: 13 residues. The germline CDR1 and CDR2 sequences are MNHNY and SVGAGI (reference sequence). Trimming left V 2 bases short and J 6 bases short, with 11 bases between. CDR3 loop: CASSYVPGGEQYF. The CDR3 bases are TGTGCCAGCAGTTACGTCCCCGGGGGCGAGCAGTACTTC.

The genes are TRBV15 and TRBJ2-7; maybe TRBD1 (6 bases). This CDR3 is 17 amino acids long. Between the trimmed V and J ends, which lost 2 bases and 0 bases, there was a span of 17 bases. Germline V lookup: CDR1 LNHNV, CDR2 YYDKDF (reference sequence). CDR3 nucleotide sequence: TGTGCCACCAGCAGAATACAGGGACCGATAAGCTCCTACGAGCAGTACTTC. This sequence encodes CATSRIQGPISSYEQYF.

The V gene is TRBV7-6, the J gene TRBJ1-1; 9 positions agree with TRBD1. Germline CDR1 and CDR2: SGHVS and FNYEAQ. V gave up 5 bases and J gave up 4 bases; unmatched junction bases: 8. The CDR3 is 15 residues long. CDR3 sequence (DNA): TGTGCCAGCAGCACTTACAGGGGGCAGGGCACTGAAGCTTTCTTT. Protein: CASSTYRGQGTEAFF. Combining the CDR3 with reference TRBV7-6 and TRBJ1-1 gives the whole variable domain GAGVSQSPRYKVTKRGQDVALRCDPISGHVSLYWYRQALGQGPEFLTYFNYEAQQDKSGLPNDRFSAERPEGSISTLTIQRTEQRDSAMYRCASSTYRGQGTEAFFGQGTRLTVV.

This chain connects TRBV27 to TRBJ1-1, with D tentatively TRBD1 (5 bases). The germline V and J ends were trimmed by 7 bases and 7 bases, with 10 bases remaining between them. Per the germline V gene, CDR1 is MNHEY and CDR2 is SMNVEV (reference sequence). This CDR3 is 11 amino acids long. The CDR3 region has the DNA TGTGCCAGCATGGGTGGACATGAAGCTTTCTTT. It specifies CASMGGHEAFF.

The chain combines TRBV27 with TRBJ2-1; D is possibly TRBD2 (6 bases). CDR3 length: 15 amino acids. The germline V gene has CDR1 MNHEY and CDR2 SMNVEV (reference sequence). V was clipped by 5 bases and J by 3 bases, with 14 bases between them. CDR3 nucleotides: TGTGCCAGCAGTCCGATGGCGGGGTACTACAATGAGCAGTTCTTC. It specifies CASSPMAGYYNEQFF.

V usage is TRBV6-5 and J usage is TRBJ2-7, with TRBD1 identical over 11 bases. The CDR3 has 15 amino acids. In germline, CDR1 is MNHEY, CDR2 SVGAGI. Losses at the gene ends were 2 bases for V and 4 bases for J; bases not matched to a gene: 4. This CDR3 is CASSYRDRGFYEQYF. CDR3 nucleotides: TGTGCCAGCAGTTACCGGGACAGGGGGTTTTACGAGCAGTACTTC.

The chain uses TRBV10-2 and TRBJ1-1; possibly TRBD1 for D (6 bases). V was pared by 7 bases and J by 0 bases, with 12 bases between. In germline, CDR1 is WSHSY, CDR2 SAAADI. CDR3 length: 14 amino acids. The CDR3 DNA follows: TGCGCCAGCACCCCACAGGGTATGAACACTGAAGCTTTCTTT. Amino acids: CASTPQGMNTEAFF.

The rearrangement links TRBV7-2 to TRBJ2-1; 15 nucleotides align to TRBD2. This CDR3 is 16 amino acids long. Looked up from germline, CDR1 is SGHTA and CDR2 is FQGNSA. The V and J ends lost 5 bases and 7 bases, in that order; junction bases with no gene match: 6. CDR3 nucleotides: TGTGCCAGCAGCGAGGGACTAGCGGGGGGTAAGAATGAGCAGTTCTTC. It yields the protein CASSEGLAGGKNEQFF.

V and J are TRBV5-4 and TRBJ1-2; TRBD1 might be the D (6 bases). This CDR3 comprises 11 residues. Per the germline V gene, CDR1 is SGHNT and CDR2 is YYREEE (reference sequence). Trimming removed 2 bases from V and 9 bases from J, with 8 bases in between. The DNA for the CDR3 is TGTGCCAGCAGCTTCGGGGGCCGCTACACCTTC. Translated, it gives CASSFGGRYTF. The full variable domain, with the rest looked up from reference TRBV5-4 and TRBJ1-2, is ETGVTQSPTHLIKTRGQQVTLRCSSQSGHNTVSWYQQALGQGPQFIFQYYREEENGRGNFPPRFSGLQFPNYSSELNVNALELDDSALYLCASSFGGRYTFGSGTRLTVV.

In nucleotides, the CDR3 is TGTGCCAGCAGCTTAGCTATGGGACGCAGCACAGATACGCAGTATTTT. Its protein product is CASSLAMGRSTDTQYF. The rearrangement joins TRBV11-2 to TRBJ2-3; D may match TRBD1 or TRBD2 (5 bases each). The CDR3 totals 16 residues. Germline V lookup: CDR1 SGHAT, CDR2 FQNNGV. V lost 1 base to trimming and J lost 0 bases, with 11 bases between them.